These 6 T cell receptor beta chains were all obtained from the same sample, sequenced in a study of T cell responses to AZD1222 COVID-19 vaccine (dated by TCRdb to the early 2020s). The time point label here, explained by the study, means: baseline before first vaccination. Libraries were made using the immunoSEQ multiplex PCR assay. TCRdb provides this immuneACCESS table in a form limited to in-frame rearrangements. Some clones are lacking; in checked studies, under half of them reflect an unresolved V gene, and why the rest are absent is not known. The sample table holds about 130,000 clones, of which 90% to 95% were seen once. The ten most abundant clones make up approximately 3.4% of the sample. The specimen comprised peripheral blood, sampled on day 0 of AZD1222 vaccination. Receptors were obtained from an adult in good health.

For the CDR3, the DNA is TGTGCCAGCAGCCCAGTCGGGACTAGCGCACAAGCCGAAGAGACCCAGTACTTC. Its protein is CASSPVGTSAQAEETQYF. The chain combines TRBV3-1 (or the pseudogene TRBV3-2) with TRBJ2-5, with 10 nucleotides matching TRBD2. The CDR3 loop spans 18 amino acids. From germline, CDR1 is LGHDT and CDR2 YNNKEL (reference sequence). V trimming: 4 bases; J trimming: 3 bases; junction bases outside the gene matches: 14.

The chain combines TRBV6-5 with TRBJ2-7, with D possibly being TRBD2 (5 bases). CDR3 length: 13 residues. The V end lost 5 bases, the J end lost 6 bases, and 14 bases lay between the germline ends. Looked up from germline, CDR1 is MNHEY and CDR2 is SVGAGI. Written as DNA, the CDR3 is TGTGCCAGCAGTCATGTTCTAGCTGTCGAGCAGTACTTC. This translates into CASSHVLAVEQYF.

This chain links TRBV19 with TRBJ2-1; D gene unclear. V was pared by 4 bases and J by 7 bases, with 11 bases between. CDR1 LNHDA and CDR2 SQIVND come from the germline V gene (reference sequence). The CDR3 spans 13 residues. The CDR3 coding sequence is TGTGCCAGTAGTAATACTATGCGGAATGAGCAGTTCTTC. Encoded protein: CASSNTMRNEQFF.

CDR3 sequence (DNA): TGTGCCAGTAGTCCAGTGTCAGGTACCATGAACACTGAAGCTTTCTTT. It yields the protein CASSPVSGTMNTEAFF. The chain recombines TRBV19 with TRBJ1-1; no definite D call. The CDR3 contains 16 residues. The V gene lost 5 bases and the J gene lost 0 bases, with 16 bases spanning the gap. The germline V gene has CDR1 LNHDA and CDR2 SQIVND (reference sequence).

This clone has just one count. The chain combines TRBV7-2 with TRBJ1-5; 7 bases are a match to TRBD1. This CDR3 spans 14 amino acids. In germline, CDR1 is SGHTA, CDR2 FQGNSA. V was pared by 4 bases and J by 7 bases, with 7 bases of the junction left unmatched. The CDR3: CASSSRQGHQPQHF. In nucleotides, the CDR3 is TGTGCCAGCAGCTCCCGACAGGGTCACCAGCCCCAGCATTTT. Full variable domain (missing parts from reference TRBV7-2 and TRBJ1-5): GAGVSQSPSNKVTEKGKDVELRCDPISGHTALYWYRQSLGQGLEFLIYFQGNSAPDKSGLPSDRFSAERTGGSVSTLTIQRTQQEDSAVYLCASSSRQGHQPQHFGDGTRLSIL.

CDR3 in amino acids: CASSAGTGIGYTEAFF. Written as DNA, the CDR3 is TGTGCCAGCAGCGCCGGGACAGGGATAGGGTACACTGAAGCTTTCTTT. The V gene is TRBV5-6, the J gene TRBJ1-1; 9 nucleotides line up with TRBD1. CDR1 SGHDT and CDR2 YYEEEE come from the germline V gene. The CDR3 covers 16 residues. V lost 4 bases, J lost 3 bases, and 10 bases stayed unmatched.